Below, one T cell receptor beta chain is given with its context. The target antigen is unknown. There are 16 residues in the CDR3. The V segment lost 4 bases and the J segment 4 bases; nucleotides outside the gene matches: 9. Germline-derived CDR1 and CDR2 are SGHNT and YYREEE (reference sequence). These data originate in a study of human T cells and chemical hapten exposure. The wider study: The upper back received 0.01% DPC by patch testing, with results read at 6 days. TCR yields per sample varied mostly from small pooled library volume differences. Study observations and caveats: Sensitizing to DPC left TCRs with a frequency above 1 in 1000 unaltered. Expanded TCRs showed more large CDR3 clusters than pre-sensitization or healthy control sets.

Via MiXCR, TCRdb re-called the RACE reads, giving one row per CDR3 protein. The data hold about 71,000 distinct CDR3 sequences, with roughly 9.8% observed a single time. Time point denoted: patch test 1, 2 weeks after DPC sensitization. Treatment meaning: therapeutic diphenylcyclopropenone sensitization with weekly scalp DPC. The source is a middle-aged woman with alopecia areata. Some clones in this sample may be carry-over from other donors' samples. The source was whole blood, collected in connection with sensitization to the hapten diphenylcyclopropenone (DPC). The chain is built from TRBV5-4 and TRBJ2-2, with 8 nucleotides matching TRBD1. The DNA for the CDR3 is TGTGCCAGCAGCATCGGACAGGGATCGGCCACCGGGGAGCTGTTTTTT. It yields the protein CASSIGQGSATGELFF.